The 9 T cell receptor beta chains listed next were all sequenced from one sample in a study of T-cell memory formation after mild COVID-19. From the 5' RACE reads, TCRdb called clonotypes with MiXCR, one entry per CDR3 protein. Of about 560,000 distinct CDR3 sequences listed, around 15% are singletons. Sequencing input: PBMCs or a T cell subset sorted from them (not recorded which). The receptor set was obtained from an adult woman who had mild COVID-19 (a few samples of this study predate the infection). Cell type and time point are not known.

The J gene is TRBJ1-2, the V gene TRBV24-1; D uncertain. V gave up 4 bases and J gave up 1 base, with 3 bases separating them. This CDR3 contains 12 residues. Germline V CDR1 and CDR2: KGHDR, SFDVKD. CDR3 amino acids: CATSDYNYGYTF. The CDR3, as DNA: TGTGCCACCAGTGACTATAACTATGGCTACACCTTC.

J is TRBJ2-5 and V is TRBV27; 8 bases agree with TRBD2. There are 14 residues in the CDR3. Trimming removed 4 bases from V and 2 bases from J; junction bases left unmatched: 3. The germline V gene has CDR1 MNHEY and CDR2 SMNVEV (reference sequence). The CDR3, as DNA: TGTGCCAGCAGTTCGGGACTAGAGCAAGAGACCCAGTACTTC. Protein: CASSSGLEQETQYF.

This clonotype was counted only a few times. The chain recombines TRBV3-1 with TRBJ1-1; no clear D. V gave up 6 bases and J gave up 8 bases, with 13 bases separating them. The CDR3 runs 12 residues. Germline V gene data show CDR1 as LGHDT and CDR2 as YNNKEL (reference sequence). CDR3 nucleotide sequence: TGTGCCAGCAGGTCAGCTAGCGAGGAAGCTTTCTTT. Translated: CASRSASEEAFF.

The rearrangement joins TRBV7-9 to TRBJ1-1; D is uncertain. Looked up from germline, CDR1 is SEHNR and CDR2 is FQNEAQ (reference sequence). The CDR3 has 14 amino acids. Between the trimmed V and J ends, which lost 5 bases and 3 bases, there was a span of 13 bases. CDR3 loop: CASSRNSVYTEAFF. The CDR3 DNA sequence: TGTGCCAGCAGCCGGAACAGCGTGTACACTGAAGCTTTCTTT.

The chain has TRBV6-1 and TRBJ2-7; TRBD1 agrees at 9 bases. The CDR3 loop spans 15 amino acids. Germline V gene lookup returns CDR1 MNHNS and CDR2 SASEGT. The ends lost 2 bases at V and 0 bases at J; junction bases unmatched: 2. The CDR3 loop reads CASSEPTGGSYEQYF. DNA of the CDR3: TGTGCCAGCAGTGAACCGACAGGGGGCTCCTACGAGCAGTACTTC.

This rearrangement joins TRBV5-6 to TRBJ2-5, with TRBD2 matching 8 bases. The ends lost 1 base at V and 9 bases at J; junction bases unmatched: 17. The CDR3 is 17 amino acids. Germline loops: CDR1 SGHDT, CDR2 YYEEEE. The CDR3: CASSLIEDSESGGAQYF. The CDR3, as DNA: TGTGCCAGCAGCTTGATAGAGGACTCTGAGTCCGGGGGGGCCCAGTACTTC.

This clonotype was counted a few times. The chain recombines TRBV9 with TRBJ2-2; D perhaps matches TRBD2 (5 bases). The germline CDR1 and CDR2 sequences are SGDLS and YYNGEE. Trimming left V 4 bases short and J 2 bases short, with 9 bases between. The CDR3 is made up of 14 amino acids. The CDR3 sequence: CASSSRVNTGELFF. The CDR3 DNA reads as TGTGCCAGCAGCTCGAGGGTCAACACCGGGGAGCTGTTTTTT.

V is TRBV6-5 and J is TRBJ2-7; no firm D call. The length of the CDR3 is 13 residues. Germline-derived CDR1 and CDR2 are MNHEY and SVGAGI. The ends were cut back, 4 bases at V and 0 bases at J, with 7 bases in the middle. The CDR3: CASSSTHSYEQYF. The DNA of the CDR3 is TGTGCCAGCAGTTCGACCCACTCCTACGAGCAGTACTTC.

CDR3 loop: CASKLKGNQETQYF. Written as DNA, the CDR3 is TGTGCCAGCAAACTCAAAGGAAACCAAGAGACCCAGTACTTC. The V and J genes are TRBV7-9 and TRBJ2-5; D gene uncertain. Germline V gene data show CDR1 as SEHNR and CDR2 as FQNEAQ (reference sequence). The CDR3 length is 14 residues. The V gene lost 7 bases and the J gene lost 0 bases, with 12 bases spanning the gap.